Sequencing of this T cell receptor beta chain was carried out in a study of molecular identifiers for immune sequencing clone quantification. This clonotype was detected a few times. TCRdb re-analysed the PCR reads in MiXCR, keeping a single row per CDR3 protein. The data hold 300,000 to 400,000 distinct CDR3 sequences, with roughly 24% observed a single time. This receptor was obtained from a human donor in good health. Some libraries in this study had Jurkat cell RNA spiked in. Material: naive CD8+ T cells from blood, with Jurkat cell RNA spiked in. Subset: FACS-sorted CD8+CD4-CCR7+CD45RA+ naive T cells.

The DNA for the CDR3 is TGTGCCAGCAGGGACCGGGACAGGTCCTACCGCGAGCAGTACTTC. The encoded protein is CASRDRDRSYREQYF. This rearrangement joins TRBV2 to TRBJ2-7; 8 bases match TRBD1. The CDR3 runs to 15 residues. V trimming: 6 bases; J trimming: 6 bases; junction bases outside the gene matches: 13. Germline CDR1 and CDR2: SNHLY and FYNNEI.